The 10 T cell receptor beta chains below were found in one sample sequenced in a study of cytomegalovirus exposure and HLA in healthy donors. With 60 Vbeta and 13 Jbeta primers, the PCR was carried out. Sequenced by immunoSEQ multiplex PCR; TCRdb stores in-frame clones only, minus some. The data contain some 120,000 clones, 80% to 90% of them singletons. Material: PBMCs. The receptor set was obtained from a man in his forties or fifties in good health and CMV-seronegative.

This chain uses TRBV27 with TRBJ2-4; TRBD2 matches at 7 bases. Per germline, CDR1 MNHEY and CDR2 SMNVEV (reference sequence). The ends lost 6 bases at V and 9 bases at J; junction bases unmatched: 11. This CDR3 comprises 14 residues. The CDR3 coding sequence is TGTGCCAGCAGCCTCACTCGGGGCGGGGGCATTCAGTACTTC. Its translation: CASSLTRGGGIQYF.

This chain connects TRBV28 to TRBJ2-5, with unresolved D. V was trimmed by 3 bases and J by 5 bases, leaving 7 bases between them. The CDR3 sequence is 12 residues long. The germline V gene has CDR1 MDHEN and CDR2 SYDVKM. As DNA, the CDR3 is TGTGCCAGCAGTTTCCCCGGGGAGACCCAGTACTTC. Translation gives CASSFPGETQYF.

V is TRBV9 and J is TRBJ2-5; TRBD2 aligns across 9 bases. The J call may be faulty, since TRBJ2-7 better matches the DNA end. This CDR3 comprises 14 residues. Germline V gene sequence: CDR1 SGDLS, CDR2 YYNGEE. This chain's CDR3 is CASSVSSGSAEQYF. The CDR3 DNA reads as TGTGCCAGCAGCGTTAGTAGCGGGAGTGCCGAGCAGTACTTC.

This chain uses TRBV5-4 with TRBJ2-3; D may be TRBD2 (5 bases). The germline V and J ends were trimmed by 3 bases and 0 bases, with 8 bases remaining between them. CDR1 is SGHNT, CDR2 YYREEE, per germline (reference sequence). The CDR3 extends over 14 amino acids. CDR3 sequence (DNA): TGTGCCAGCAGCTCGAGGGTCAGCACAGATACGCAGTATTTT. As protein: CASSSRVSTDTQYF.

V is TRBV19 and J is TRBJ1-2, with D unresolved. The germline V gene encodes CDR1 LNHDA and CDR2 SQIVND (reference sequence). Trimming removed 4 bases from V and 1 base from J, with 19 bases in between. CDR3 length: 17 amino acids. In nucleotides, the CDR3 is TGTGCCAGTAGTACCACTCGGACTCTCATTAATAACTATGGCTACACCTTC. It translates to CASSTTRTLINNYGYTF.

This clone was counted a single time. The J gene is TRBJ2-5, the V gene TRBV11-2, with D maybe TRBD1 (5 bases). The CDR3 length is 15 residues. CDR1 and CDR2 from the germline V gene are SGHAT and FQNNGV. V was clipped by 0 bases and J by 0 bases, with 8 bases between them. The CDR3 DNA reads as TGTGCCAGCAGCTTAGAGTGGGGCGACCAAGAGACCCAGTACTTC. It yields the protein CASSLEWGDQETQYF.

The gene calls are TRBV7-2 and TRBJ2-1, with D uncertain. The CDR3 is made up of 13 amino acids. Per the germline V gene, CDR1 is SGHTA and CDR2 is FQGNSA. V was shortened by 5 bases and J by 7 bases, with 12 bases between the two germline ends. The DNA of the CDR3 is TGTGCCAGCAGCCTTAATAACTTAAATGAGCAGTTCTTC. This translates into CASSLNNLNEQFF.

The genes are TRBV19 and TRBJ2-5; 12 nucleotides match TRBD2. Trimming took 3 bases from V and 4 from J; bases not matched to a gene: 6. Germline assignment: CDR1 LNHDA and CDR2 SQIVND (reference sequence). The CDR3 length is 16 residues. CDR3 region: CASSISTSGSLETQYF. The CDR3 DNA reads TGTGCCAGTAGTATCTCGACTAGCGGGAGTTTAGAGACCCAGTACTTC.

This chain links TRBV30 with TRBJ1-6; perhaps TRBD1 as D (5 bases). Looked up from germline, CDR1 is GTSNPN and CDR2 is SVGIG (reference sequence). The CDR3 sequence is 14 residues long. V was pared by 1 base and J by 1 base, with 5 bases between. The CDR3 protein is CAWSGQSYNSPLHF. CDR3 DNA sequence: TGTGCCTGGAGTGGACAGTCCTATAATTCACCCCTCCACTTT.

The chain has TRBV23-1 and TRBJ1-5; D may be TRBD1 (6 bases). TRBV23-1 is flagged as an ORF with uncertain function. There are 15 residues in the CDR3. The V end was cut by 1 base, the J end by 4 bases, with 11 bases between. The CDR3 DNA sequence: TGCGCCAGCAGTCAATTAGACAGGACAAATCAGCCCCAGCATTTT. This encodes CASSQLDRTNQPQHF.